This T cell receptor beta chain was retrieved from a study of T cell changes during pregnancy in multiple sclerosis. The CDR3 is 14 amino acids. With 2 bases removed from V and 9 bases from J, the gap between germline ends came to 17 bases. Germline-derived CDR1 and CDR2 are SGHKS and YYEKEE (reference sequence). Sequencing used immunoSEQ multiplex PCR; TCRdb keeps in-frame clones, though not all of them. The repertoire includes some 100,000 clones, around nine tenths of them detected once, and around 1.2% sits in the top ten. This clone was counted once. The TCR was taken from a female donor with multiple sclerosis, enrolled in a pregnancy study. The J gene is TRBJ1-2, the V gene TRBV5-5; D gene uncertain. The specimen was peripheral blood, collected in the second trimester of pregnancy. The CDR3 nucleotides read TGTGCCAGCAGCTTCGGAGACTCATTAAGAAGCTACACCTTC. Amino acids: CASSFGDSLRSYTF.